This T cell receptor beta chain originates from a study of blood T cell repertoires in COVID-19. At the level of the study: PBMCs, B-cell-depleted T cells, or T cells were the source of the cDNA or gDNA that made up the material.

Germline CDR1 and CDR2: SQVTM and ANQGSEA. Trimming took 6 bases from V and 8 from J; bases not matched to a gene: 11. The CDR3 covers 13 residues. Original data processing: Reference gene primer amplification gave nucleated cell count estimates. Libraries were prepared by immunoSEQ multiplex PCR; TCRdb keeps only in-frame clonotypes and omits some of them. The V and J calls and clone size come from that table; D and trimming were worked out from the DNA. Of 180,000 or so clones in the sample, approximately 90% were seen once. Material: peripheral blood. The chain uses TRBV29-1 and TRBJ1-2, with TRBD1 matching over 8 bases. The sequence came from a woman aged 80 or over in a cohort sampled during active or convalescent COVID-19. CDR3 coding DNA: TGCAGCGTCGGGGGACAGGAGGGAAAAGGCTACACCTTC. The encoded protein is CSVGGQEGKGYTF.